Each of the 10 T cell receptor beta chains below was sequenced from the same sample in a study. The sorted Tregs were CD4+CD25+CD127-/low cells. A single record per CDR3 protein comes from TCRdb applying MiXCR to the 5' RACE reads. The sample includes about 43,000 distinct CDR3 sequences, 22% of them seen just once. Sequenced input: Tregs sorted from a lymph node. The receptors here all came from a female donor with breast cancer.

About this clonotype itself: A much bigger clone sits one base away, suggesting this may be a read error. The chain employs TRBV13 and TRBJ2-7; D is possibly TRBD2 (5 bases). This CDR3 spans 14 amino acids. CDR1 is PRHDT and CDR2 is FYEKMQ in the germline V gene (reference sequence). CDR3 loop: CTSSVGLSPYEQYF. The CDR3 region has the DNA TGTACCAGCAGCGTAGGACTGTCCCCCTACGAGCAGTACTTC. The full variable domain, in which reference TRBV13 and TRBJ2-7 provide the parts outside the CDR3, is AAGVIQSPRHLIKEKRETATLKCYPIPRHDTVYWYQQGPGQDPQFLISFYEKMQSDKGSIPDRFSAQQFSDYHSELNMSSLELGDSALYFCTSSVGLSPYEQYFGPGTRLTVT.

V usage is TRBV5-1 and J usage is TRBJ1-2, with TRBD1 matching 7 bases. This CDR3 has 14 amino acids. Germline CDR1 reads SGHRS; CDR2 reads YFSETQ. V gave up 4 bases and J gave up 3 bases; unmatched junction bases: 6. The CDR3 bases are TGCGCCAGCAGCAGGGACAGAGGATACTATGGCTACACCTTC. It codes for CASSRDRGYYGYTF.

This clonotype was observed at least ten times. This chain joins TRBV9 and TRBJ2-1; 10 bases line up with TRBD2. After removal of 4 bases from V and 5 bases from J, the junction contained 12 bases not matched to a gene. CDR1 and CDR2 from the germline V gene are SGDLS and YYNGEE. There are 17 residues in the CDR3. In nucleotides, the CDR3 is TGTGCCAGCAGCCCCCATGGAACTAGCGGGGCAGACAATGAGCAGTTCTTC. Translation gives CASSPHGTSGADNEQFF.

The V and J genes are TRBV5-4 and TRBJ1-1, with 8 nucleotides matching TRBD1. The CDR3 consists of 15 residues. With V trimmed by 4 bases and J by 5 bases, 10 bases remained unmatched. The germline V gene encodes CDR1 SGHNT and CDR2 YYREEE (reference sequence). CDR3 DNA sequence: TGTGCCAGCAGCAAACCGGGACAGGAGTATACTGAAGCTTTCTTT. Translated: CASSKPGQEYTEAFF.

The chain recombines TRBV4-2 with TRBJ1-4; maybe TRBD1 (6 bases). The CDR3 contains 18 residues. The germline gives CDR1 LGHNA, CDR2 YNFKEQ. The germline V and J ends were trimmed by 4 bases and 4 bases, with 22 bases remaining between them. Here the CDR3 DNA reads TGTGCCAGCAGCCCCCCAAACTCCCCCGGACAGTTTAATGAAAAACTGTTTTTT. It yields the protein CASSPPNSPGQFNEKLFF.

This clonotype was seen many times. CDR3 sequence: CASSEWETQYF. CDR3 DNA: TGTGCCAGCAGTGAATGGGAGACCCAGTACTTC. V and J are TRBV2 and TRBJ2-5, with D uncertain. There are 11 residues in the CDR3. Germline values: CDR1 SNHLY, CDR2 FYNNEI. The germline V and J ends were trimmed by 2 bases and 5 bases, with 3 bases remaining between them. The full variable domain, with the rest looked up from reference TRBV2 and TRBJ2-5, is EPEVTQTPSHQVTQMGQEVILRCVPISNHLYFYWYRQILGQKVEFLVSFYNNEISEKSEIFDDQFSVERPDGSNFTLKIRSTKLEDSAMYFCASSEWETQYFGPGTRLLVL.

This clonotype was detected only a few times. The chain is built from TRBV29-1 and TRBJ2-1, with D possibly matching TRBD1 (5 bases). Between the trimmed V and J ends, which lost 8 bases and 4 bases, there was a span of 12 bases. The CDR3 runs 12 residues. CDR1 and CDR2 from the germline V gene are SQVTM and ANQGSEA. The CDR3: CSMRQGYNEQFF. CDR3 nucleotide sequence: TGCAGCATGAGGCAGGGATACAATGAGCAGTTCTTC.

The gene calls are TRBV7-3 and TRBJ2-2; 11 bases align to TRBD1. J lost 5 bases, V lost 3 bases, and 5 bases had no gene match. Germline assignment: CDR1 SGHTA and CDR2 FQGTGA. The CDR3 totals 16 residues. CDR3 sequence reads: CASSLGGQGATGELFF. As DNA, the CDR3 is TGTGCCAGCAGCTTGGGAGGACAGGGGGCGACCGGGGAGCTGTTTTTT.

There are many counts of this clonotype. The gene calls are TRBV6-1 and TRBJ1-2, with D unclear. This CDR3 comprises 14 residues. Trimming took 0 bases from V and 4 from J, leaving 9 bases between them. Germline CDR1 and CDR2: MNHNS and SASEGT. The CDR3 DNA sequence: TGTGCCAGCAGTGAAGCTTCGGGCCCCTATGGCTACACCTTC. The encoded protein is CASSEASGPYGYTF.

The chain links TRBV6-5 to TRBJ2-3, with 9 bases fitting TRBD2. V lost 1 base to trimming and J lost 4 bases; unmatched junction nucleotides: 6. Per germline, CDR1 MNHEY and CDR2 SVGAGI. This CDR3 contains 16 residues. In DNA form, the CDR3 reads TGTGCCAGCAGTTACTTTCCTAGCGGGGCCGCAGATACGCAGTATTTT. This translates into CASSYFPSGAADTQYF.